This TCR beta chain was sequenced in a study of blood T cell repertoires in COVID-19. Across the study: Sample material is recorded as cDNA or gDNA derived from T cells, B-cell-depleted T cells, or PBMCs.

As processed by the authors: It was from reference gene primer amplification that nucleated cell counts were estimated. Profiled with immunoSEQ multiplex PCR; TCRdb holds only in-frame clones, not every one. V and J calls and clone size come straight from that table; D and trimming were deduced from the DNA. The table has roughly 170,000 clones, around 85% seen once; the top ten hold roughly 5%. Germline CDR1 reads SEHNR; CDR2 reads FQNEAQ (reference sequence). The CDR3 is 15 residues long. V trimming: 1 base; J trimming: 8 bases; junction bases outside the gene matches: 6. This receptor was taken from a woman aged 40 to 50 with acute COVID-19. The chain uses TRBV7-9 and TRBJ2-1, with 9 bases lining up with TRBD2. Specimen: PBMCs or T cells enriched from blood (not recorded which). The DNA for the CDR3 is TGTGCCAGCAGCTTAGTTGCGGGAGGGCGCTATGAGCAGTTCTTC. This codes for CASSLVAGGRYEQFF.